The 5 T cell receptor beta chains given below trace back to one sample, sequenced in a study of blood T cell repertoires in COVID-19. TCRdb keeps only in-frame clones here, not all; method: immunoSEQ multiplex PCR. The sample carries a few hundred thousand clones, around 90% recorded once. Sequenced: peripheral blood. Receptors originate from a woman between 50 and 59 years old with COVID-19, enrolled during active disease.

The V call is TRBV18, the J call TRBJ1-5, with 8 nucleotides matching TRBD1. Unmatched junction bases numbered 5, after V lost 3 bases and J lost 1 base. The germline CDR1 and CDR2 sequences are KGHSH and LQKENI. CDR3 length equals 16 residues. The CDR3 is CASSPSTGGSNQPQHF. The CDR3, as DNA: TGTGCCAGCTCACCCTCTACAGGGGGAAGCAATCAGCCCCAGCATTTT.

In its sample, this clone was seen a few times. The V and J genes are TRBV19 and TRBJ2-3, with 9 bases lining up with TRBD2. Trimming cost V 4 bases and J 2 bases; bases outside gene matches: 4. This CDR3 region has 15 residues. CDR1 and CDR2 (germline): LNHDA, SQIVND (reference sequence). The chain's CDR3 is CASSRLAALTDTQYF. DNA for the CDR3: TGTGCCAGTAGTAGACTAGCGGCTCTCACAGATACGCAGTATTTT.

V is TRBV5-1 and J is TRBJ1-5; TRBD1 might be the D (6 bases). This CDR3 is built from 15 residues. With 5 bases removed from V and 0 bases from J, the gap between germline ends came to 12 bases. Germline V gene lookup returns CDR1 SGHRS and CDR2 YFSETQ. CDR3 region: CASSEQGYSNQPQHF. The CDR3 DNA reads as TGCGCCAGCAGTGAACAGGGATATAGCAATCAGCCCCAGCATTTT.

The chain combines TRBV7-7 with TRBJ2-7; the D gene is possibly TRBD1 (6 bases). Germline V gives CDR1 SSHAT, CDR2 FNYEAQ (reference sequence). V was shortened by 4 bases and J by 3 bases, with 19 bases between the two germline ends. CDR3 length: 16 residues. In DNA form, the CDR3 reads TGTGCCAGCAGCTCAGACCACCAAGACAGGAGCTACGAGCAGTACTTC. Translation gives CASSSDHQDRSYEQYF.

This clone was seen once. The V gene is TRBV2, the J gene TRBJ2-2, with 13 bases matching TRBD2. CDR1 is SNHLY, CDR2 FYNNEI, per germline. This CDR3 is built from 19 residues. The junction had 18 bases not matched to a gene; V was cut back by 8 bases and J by 6 bases. The CDR3 DNA is TGTGCCAGCGTTACCAGCCCGGGACTAGCGGGAAACGAAGCCGGGGAGCTGTTTTTT. This codes for CASVTSPGLAGNEAGELFF.